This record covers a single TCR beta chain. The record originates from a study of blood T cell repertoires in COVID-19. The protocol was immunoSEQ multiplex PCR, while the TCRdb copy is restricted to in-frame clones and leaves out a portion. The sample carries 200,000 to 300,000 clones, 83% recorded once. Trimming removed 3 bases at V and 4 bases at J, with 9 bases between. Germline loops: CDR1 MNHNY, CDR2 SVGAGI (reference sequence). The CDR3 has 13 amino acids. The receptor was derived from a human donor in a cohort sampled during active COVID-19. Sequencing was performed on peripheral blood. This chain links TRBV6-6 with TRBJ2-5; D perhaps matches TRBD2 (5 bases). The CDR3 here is CASSYVRGETQYF. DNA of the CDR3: TGTGCCAGCAGTTATGTCCGGGGAGAGACCCAGTACTTC.